A selection of T cell receptor beta chains follows, all from one sample in a study of identical twins. In TCRdb, the 5' RACE reads were re-called with MiXCR into one record per CDR3 protein. The repertoire has 450,000 to 600,000 distinct CDR3 sequences, under 25% of them found once; the top ten carry approximately 0.48%. These same records also appear under a second study, on yellow fever vaccine responses in identical twins.

The specimen sequenced was CD4+ T cells sorted from blood. Receptors were obtained from a woman aged 18-35 years in good health. Each CDR3 is given with its conserved first and last residue. The order of the fields is V gene, J gene, clone size, D gene, CDR3 protein, CDR3 DNA. The D gene is left open where the match is weak. Clone size, where shown, is once, few, many, or a class for clones that have expanded.

v_gene: TRBV29-1
j_gene: TRBJ2-7
abundance: many
d_gene: TRBD1
CDR3aa: CSMTFGQGHSYEQYF
CDR3nt: TGCAGCATGACCTTTGGACAGGGGCATTCCTACGAGCAGTACTTC

v_gene: TRBV20-1
j_gene: TRBJ1-4
abundance: .
d_gene: .
CDR3aa: CSVGGTNEKLFF
CDR3nt: TGCAGTGTAGGGGGAACTAATGAAAAACTGTTTTTT

v_gene: TRBV10-3
j_gene: TRBJ1-3
abundance: few
d_gene: .
CDR3aa: CAIQDSGNTIYF
CDR3nt: TGTGCCATCCAAGACTCTGGAAACACCATATATTTT

v_gene: TRBV9
j_gene: TRBJ2-1
abundance: .
d_gene: TRBD2
CDR3aa: CASSVVPSGNEQFF
CDR3nt: TGTGCCAGCAGCGTAGTTCCTAGCGGGAATGAGCAGTTCTTC

v_gene: TRBV6-6
j_gene: TRBJ1-2
abundance: .
d_gene: TRBD1
CDR3aa: CASTPGGFGYTF
CDR3nt: TGTGCCAGCACCCCAGGGGGCTTTGGCTACACCTTC

v_gene: TRBV6-5
j_gene: TRBJ2-1
abundance: once
d_gene: TRBD2
CDR3aa: CASSYSLPGGPDNEQFF
CDR3nt: TGTGCCAGCAGTTACTCGCTACCGGGAGGGCCTGACAATGAGCAGTTCTTC

v_gene: TRBV7-9
j_gene: TRBJ1-2
abundance: .
d_gene: .
CDR3aa: CASSLPWPDYGYTF
CDR3nt: TGTGCCAGCAGCTTACCGTGGCCAGACTATGGCTACACCTTC

v_gene: TRBV5-1
j_gene: TRBJ2-1
abundance: .
d_gene: TRBD2
CDR3aa: CASSLEGGGVYEQFF
CDR3nt: TGCGCCAGCAGCTTGGAGGGCGGGGGGGTTTATGAGCAGTTCTTC

v_gene: TRBV11-2
j_gene: TRBJ2-2
abundance: .
d_gene: TRBD2
CDR3aa: CASSLTEGLAGNINTGELFF
CDR3nt: TGTGCCAGCAGCTTGACCGAAGGACTAGCGGGCAATATTAACACCGGGGAGCTGTTTTTT

v_gene: TRBV20-1
j_gene: TRBJ2-5
abundance: .
d_gene: TRBD1
CDR3aa: CSASGTGGAGTQYF
CDR3nt: TGCAGTGCTTCCGGGACAGGGGGCGCCGGGACCCAGTACTTC

v_gene: TRBV9
j_gene: TRBJ2-2
abundance: few
d_gene: .
CDR3aa: CASSVGPSARSGTGELFF
CDR3nt: TGTGCCAGCAGCGTAGGTCCTAGCGCCCGTTCGGGCACCGGGGAGCTGTTTTTT

v_gene: TRBV24-1
j_gene: TRBJ2-2
abundance: .
d_gene: TRBD1
CDR3aa: CATRPGGADTGELFF
CDR3nt: TGTGCCACCAGACCAGGGGGCGCCGACACCGGGGAGCTGTTTTTT

v_gene: TRBV12-3/TRBV12-4
j_gene: TRBJ1-1
abundance: .
d_gene: .
CDR3aa: CASSLWTSEAFF
CDR3nt: TGTGCCAGCAGTTTATGGACGTCTGAAGCTTTCTTT

v_gene: TRBV10-3
j_gene: TRBJ1-6
abundance: .
d_gene: TRBD1
CDR3aa: CAIREGQDNSPLHF
CDR3nt: TGTGCCATCAGGGAGGGACAGGATAATTCACCCCTCCACTTT

v_gene: TRBV15
j_gene: TRBJ2-7
abundance: few
d_gene: TRBD1
CDR3aa: CATSRPRPGTGLSYEQYF
CDR3nt: TGTGCCACCAGCAGACCCCGACCCGGGACAGGGCTCTCCTACGAGCAGTACTTC

v_gene: TRBV4-1
j_gene: TRBJ1-5
abundance: few
d_gene: TRBD1
CDR3aa: CASSQGGTGYQPQHF
CDR3nt: TGCGCCAGCAGCCAAGGTGGGACAGGGTATCAGCCCCAGCATTTT

v_gene: TRBV28
j_gene: TRBJ2-1
abundance: .
d_gene: .
CDR3aa: CASSFNSAPRSYNEQFF
CDR3nt: TGTGCCAGCAGTTTCAATAGTGCCCCCCGCTCCTACAATGAGCAGTTCTTC

v_gene: TRBV28
j_gene: TRBJ1-1
abundance: few
d_gene: .
CDR3aa: CASSPQNTEAFF
CDR3nt: TGTGCCAGCAGCCCACAGAACACTGAAGCTTTCTTT

v_gene: TRBV12-3/TRBV12-4
j_gene: TRBJ1-2
abundance: many
d_gene: .
CDR3aa: CASSLTRGRSAYTF
CDR3nt: TGTGCCAGCAGTTTGACCCGGGGCAGGTCAGCATACACCTTC

v_gene: TRBV2
j_gene: TRBJ2-7
abundance: .
d_gene: TRBD1
CDR3aa: CASSSDRGLYEQYF
CDR3nt: TGTGCCAGCAGCTCCGACAGGGGGCTCTACGAGCAGTACTTC

v_gene: TRBV20-1
j_gene: TRBJ2-3
abundance: .
d_gene: .
CDR3aa: CSARGWTRLTDTQYF
CDR3nt: TGCAGTGCTAGAGGGTGGACCCGGTTGACAGATACGCAGTATTTT

v_gene: TRBV3-1
j_gene: TRBJ2-2
abundance: few
d_gene: TRBD2
CDR3aa: CASSRSGTSSGAGELFF
CDR3nt: TGTGCCAGCAGCCGGAGCGGGACTAGCAGTGGAGCCGGGGAGCTGTTTTTT

v_gene: TRBV7-8
j_gene: TRBJ2-7
abundance: .
d_gene: .
CDR3aa: CASIKEGVNSYEQYF
CDR3nt: TGTGCCAGCATCAAAGAAGGGGTCAACTCCTACGAGCAGTACTTC

v_gene: TRBV7-2
j_gene: TRBJ1-1
abundance: .
d_gene: .
CDR3aa: CASSLVVGTPEAFF
CDR3nt: TGTGCCAGCAGCTTAGTTGTGGGGACCCCTGAAGCTTTCTTT

v_gene: TRBV20-1
j_gene: TRBJ1-1
abundance: .
d_gene: .
CDR3aa: CNYVRSGQMNTEAFF
CDR3nt: TGCAACTACGTCCGCTCGGGACAAATGAACACTGAAGCTTTCTTT

v_gene: TRBV28
j_gene: TRBJ2-3
abundance: few
d_gene: TRBD2
CDR3aa: CASSSTTSLWDTQYF
CDR3nt: TGTGCCAGCAGTTCCACGACTAGCTTGTGGGATACGCAGTATTTT

v_gene: TRBV5-5
j_gene: TRBJ2-3
abundance: few
d_gene: .
CDR3aa: CASSDLLFSDTQYF
CDR3nt: TGTGCCAGCAGCGACTTACTATTCTCAGATACGCAGTATTTT

v_gene: TRBV5-1
j_gene: TRBJ1-5
abundance: many
d_gene: TRBD1
CDR3aa: CASSLAGQSNQPQHF
CDR3nt: TGCGCCAGCAGCTTGGCGGGACAGAGCAATCAGCCCCAGCATTTT

v_gene: TRBV7-9
j_gene: TRBJ2-1
abundance: many
d_gene: .
CDR3aa: CASRSPDLSEQFF
CDR3nt: TGTGCCAGCAGGTCCCCTGATTTGAGCGAGCAGTTCTTC

v_gene: TRBV10-3
j_gene: TRBJ2-7
abundance: .
d_gene: .
CDR3aa: CAISFKHGDEQYF
CDR3nt: TGTGCCATCAGTTTTAAACACGGGGACGAGCAGTACTTC

v_gene: TRBV12-3/TRBV12-4
j_gene: TRBJ2-3
abundance: few
d_gene: TRBD2
CDR3aa: CASSPMTSGRTDTQYF
CDR3nt: TGTGCCAGCAGTCCCATGACTAGCGGGCGCACAGATACGCAGTATTTT

v_gene: TRBV5-1
j_gene: TRBJ2-3
abundance: few
d_gene: .
CDR3aa: CASSLVAGWTDTQYF
CDR3nt: TGCGCCAGCAGCTTGGTGGCAGGGTGGACAGATACGCAGTATTTT

v_gene: TRBV6-5
j_gene: TRBJ2-5
abundance: few
d_gene: .
CDR3aa: CASSYIGTETQYF
CDR3nt: TGTGCCAGCAGTTACATTGGCACGGAGACCCAGTACTTC

v_gene: TRBV10-3
j_gene: TRBJ2-1
abundance: few
d_gene: TRBD2
CDR3aa: CAIEASGANEQFF
CDR3nt: TGTGCCATCGAGGCTAGCGGGGCCAATGAGCAGTTCTTC

v_gene: TRBV6-5
j_gene: TRBJ2-5
abundance: .
d_gene: TRBD1
CDR3aa: CASSYGTGGPEETQYF
CDR3nt: TGTGCCAGCAGTTACGGGACAGGGGGCCCTGAAGAGACCCAGTACTTC

v_gene: TRBV24-1
j_gene: TRBJ1-5
abundance: .
d_gene: .
CDR3aa: CATSASLSNQPQHF
CDR3nt: TGTGCCACCAGTGCAAGCCTCTCAAATCAGCCCCAGCATTTT

v_gene: TRBV12-3/TRBV12-4
j_gene: TRBJ2-7
abundance: .
d_gene: TRBD2
CDR3aa: CASSLGGFRYEQYF
CDR3nt: TGTGCCAGCAGTTTGGGAGGGTTCCGCTACGAGCAGTACTTC

v_gene: TRBV5-1
j_gene: TRBJ2-2
abundance: .
d_gene: TRBD2
CDR3aa: CASSFPSGVTGELFF
CDR3nt: TGCGCCAGCAGCTTCCCTAGCGGGGTGACCGGGGAGCTGTTTTTT

v_gene: TRBV10-3
j_gene: TRBJ2-1
abundance: .
d_gene: TRBD2
CDR3aa: CAISVRGDPNNEQFF
CDR3nt: TGTGCCATCAGTGTTCGGGGGGACCCCAACAATGAGCAGTTCTTC

v_gene: TRBV11-2
j_gene: TRBJ2-2
abundance: few
d_gene: TRBD2
CDR3aa: CASSPTPTSGRAKNPGELFF
CDR3nt: TGTGCCAGCAGCCCAACGCCGACTAGCGGGAGGGCCAAAAACCCCGGGGAGCTGTTTTTT

v_gene: TRBV15
j_gene: TRBJ2-1
abundance: .
d_gene: TRBD2
CDR3aa: CATSSFGGAGFF
CDR3nt: TGTGCCACCAGCAGTTTCGGGGGGGCGGGGTTCTTC

v_gene: TRBV20-1
j_gene: TRBJ2-1
abundance: .
d_gene: .
CDR3aa: CSASHRVDYNEQFF
CDR3nt: TGCAGTGCTAGCCACAGGGTCGACTACAATGAGCAGTTCTTC

v_gene: TRBV7-9
j_gene: TRBJ1-6
abundance: few
d_gene: TRBD1
CDR3aa: CASSSAGTVNSPLHF
CDR3nt: TGTGCCAGCAGCTCAGCCGGGACAGTTAATTCACCCCTCCACTTT

v_gene: TRBV6-2/TRBV6-3
j_gene: TRBJ1-2
abundance: .
d_gene: .
CDR3aa: CASSYDQYYGYTF
CDR3nt: TGTGCCAGCAGTTATGATCAGTACTATGGCTACACCTTC

v_gene: TRBV29-1
j_gene: TRBJ2-1
abundance: many
d_gene: TRBD2
CDR3aa: CSVSPEAGGREQFF
CDR3nt: TGCAGCGTATCACCCGAAGCGGGAGGTCGTGAGCAGTTCTTC

v_gene: TRBV20-1
j_gene: TRBJ2-3
abundance: .
d_gene: .
CDR3aa: CSASFRGKRSDTQYF
CDR3nt: TGCAGTGCTAGCTTCCGGGGGAAGCGGTCAGATACGCAGTATTTT

v_gene: TRBV28
j_gene: TRBJ2-1
abundance: few
d_gene: TRBD2
CDR3aa: CASRPSGSYNEQFF
CDR3nt: TGTGCCAGCAGACCTAGCGGGAGCTACAATGAGCAGTTCTTC

v_gene: TRBV5-4
j_gene: TRBJ2-2
abundance: .
d_gene: .
CDR3aa: CASSFDPTGELFF
CDR3nt: TGTGCCAGCAGCTTTGACCCCACCGGGGAGCTGTTTTTT

v_gene: TRBV7-8
j_gene: TRBJ2-3
abundance: .
d_gene: .
CDR3aa: CASSLWGDKDTQYF
CDR3nt: TGTGCCAGCAGCTTATGGGGGGATAAAGATACGCAGTATTTT

v_gene: TRBV7-3
j_gene: TRBJ2-1
abundance: few
d_gene: TRBD2
CDR3aa: CASSFSGRTYNEQFF
CDR3nt: TGTGCCAGCAGCTTTAGCGGGAGGACCTACAATGAGCAGTTCTTC

v_gene: TRBV19
j_gene: TRBJ1-4
abundance: few
d_gene: .
CDR3aa: CASSMWEEKLFF
CDR3nt: TGTGCCAGTAGTATGTGGGAGGAAAAACTGTTTTTT

v_gene: TRBV12-3/TRBV12-4
j_gene: TRBJ1-3
abundance: few
d_gene: TRBD1
CDR3aa: CASSIRDRGFGNTIYF
CDR3nt: TGTGCCAGCAGCATCCGGGACAGGGGGTTTGGAAACACCATATATTTT

v_gene: TRBV6-5
j_gene: TRBJ2-2
abundance: .
d_gene: .
CDR3aa: CASSYDPSSRRTGELFF
CDR3nt: TGTGCCAGCAGTTACGACCCAAGCAGTCGGAGGACCGGGGAGCTGTTTTTT

v_gene: TRBV10-1
j_gene: TRBJ2-7
abundance: few
d_gene: .
CDR3aa: CASSPFLGRELYEQYF
CDR3nt: TGCGCCAGCAGCCCATTTTTGGGACGGGAACTCTACGAGCAGTACTTC

v_gene: TRBV20-1
j_gene: TRBJ2-1
abundance: .
d_gene: TRBD2
CDR3aa: CSAYRAGRRSYNEQFF
CDR3nt: TGCAGTGCGTACCGAGCGGGAAGACGCTCCTACAATGAGCAGTTCTTC

v_gene: TRBV20-1
j_gene: TRBJ2-1
abundance: few
d_gene: .
CDR3aa: CSARPRQGLHFNEQFF
CDR3nt: TGCAGTGCTAGACCCAGACAGGGACTACACTTCAATGAGCAGTTCTTC